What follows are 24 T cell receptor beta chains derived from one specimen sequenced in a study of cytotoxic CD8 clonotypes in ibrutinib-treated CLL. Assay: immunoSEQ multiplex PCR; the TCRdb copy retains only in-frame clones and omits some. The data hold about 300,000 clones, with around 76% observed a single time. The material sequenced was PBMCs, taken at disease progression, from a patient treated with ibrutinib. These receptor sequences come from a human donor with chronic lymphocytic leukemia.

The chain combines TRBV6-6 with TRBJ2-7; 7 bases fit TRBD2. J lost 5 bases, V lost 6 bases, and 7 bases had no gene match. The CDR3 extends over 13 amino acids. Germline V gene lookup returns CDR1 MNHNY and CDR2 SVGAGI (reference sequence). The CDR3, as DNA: TGTGCCAGCAGCATCAGCGGGGCGGACGAGCAGTACTTC. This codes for CASSISGADEQYF.

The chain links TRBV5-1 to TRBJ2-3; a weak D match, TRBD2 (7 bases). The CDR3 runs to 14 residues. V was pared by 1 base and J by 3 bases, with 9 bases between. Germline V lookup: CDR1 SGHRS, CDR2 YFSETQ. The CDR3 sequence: CASSLRGGTDTQYF. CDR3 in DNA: TGCGCCAGCAGCTTGAGGGGGGGTACAGATACGCAGTATTTT.

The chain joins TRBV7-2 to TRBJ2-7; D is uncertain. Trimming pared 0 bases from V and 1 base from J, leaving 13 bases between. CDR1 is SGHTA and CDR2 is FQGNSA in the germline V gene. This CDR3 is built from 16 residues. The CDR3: CASSLASSPTSYEQYF. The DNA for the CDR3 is TGTGCCAGCAGCTTAGCCTCGTCCCCCACTTCCTACGAGCAGTACTTC.

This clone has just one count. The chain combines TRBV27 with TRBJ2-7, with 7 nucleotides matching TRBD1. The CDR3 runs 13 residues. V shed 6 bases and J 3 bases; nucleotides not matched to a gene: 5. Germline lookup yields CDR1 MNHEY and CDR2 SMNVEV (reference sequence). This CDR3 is CASRATGSYEQYF. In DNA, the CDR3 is TGTGCCAGCAGGGCGACAGGGAGCTACGAGCAGTACTTC.

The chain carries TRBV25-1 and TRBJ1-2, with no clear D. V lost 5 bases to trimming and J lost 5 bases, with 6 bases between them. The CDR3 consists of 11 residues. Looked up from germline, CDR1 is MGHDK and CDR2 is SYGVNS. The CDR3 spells CASSYGYGYTF. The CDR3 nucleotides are TGTGCCAGCAGTTACGGGTATGGCTACACCTTC.

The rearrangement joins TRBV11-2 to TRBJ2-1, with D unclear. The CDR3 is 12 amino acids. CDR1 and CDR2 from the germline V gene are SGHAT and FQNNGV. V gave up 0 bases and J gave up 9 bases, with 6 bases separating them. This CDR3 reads CASSLERSEQFF. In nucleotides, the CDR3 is TGTGCCAGCAGCTTAGAGAGGTCTGAGCAGTTCTTC.

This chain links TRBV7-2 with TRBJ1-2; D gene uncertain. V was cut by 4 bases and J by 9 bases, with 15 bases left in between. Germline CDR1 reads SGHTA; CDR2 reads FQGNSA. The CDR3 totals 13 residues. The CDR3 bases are TGTGCCAGCAGCTCTTACGTGGACGAGCGCTACACCTTC. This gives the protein CASSSYVDERYTF.

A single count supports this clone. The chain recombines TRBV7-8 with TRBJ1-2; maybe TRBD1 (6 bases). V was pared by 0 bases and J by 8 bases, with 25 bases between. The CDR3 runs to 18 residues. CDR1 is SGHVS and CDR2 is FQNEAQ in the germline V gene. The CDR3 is CASSLARTGRGSRQGYTF. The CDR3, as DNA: TGTGCCAGCAGCTTAGCGCGTACAGGGCGCGGTTCTAGGCAGGGCTACACCTTC. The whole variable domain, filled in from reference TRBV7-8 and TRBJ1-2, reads GAGVSQSPRYKVAKRGQDVALRCDPISGHVSLFWYQQALGQGPEFLTYFQNEAQLDKSGLPSDRFFAERPEGSVSTLKIQRTQQEDSAVYLCASSLARTGRGSRQGYTFGSGTRLTVV.

The CDR3 DNA sequence: TGTGCCAGCAGCTTAGGATTTGAGGGAGGCCCTAACTATGGCTACACCTTC. This codes for CASSLGFEGGPNYGYTF. The chain recombines TRBV11-2 with TRBJ1-2, with D unclear. CDR3 length: 17 amino acids. V was clipped by 1 base and J by 0 bases, with 15 bases between them. CDR1 is SGHAT and CDR2 is FQNNGV in the germline V gene.

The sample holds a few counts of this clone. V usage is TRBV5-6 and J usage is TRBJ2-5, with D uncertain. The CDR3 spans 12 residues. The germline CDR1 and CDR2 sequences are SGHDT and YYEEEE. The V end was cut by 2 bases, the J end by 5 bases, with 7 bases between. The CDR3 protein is CASSLNGETQYF. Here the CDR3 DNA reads TGTGCCAGCAGCTTAAATGGGGAGACCCAGTACTTC.

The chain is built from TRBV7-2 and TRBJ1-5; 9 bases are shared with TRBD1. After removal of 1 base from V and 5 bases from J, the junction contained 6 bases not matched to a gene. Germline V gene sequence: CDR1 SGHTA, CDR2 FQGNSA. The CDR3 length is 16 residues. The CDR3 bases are TGTGCCAGCAGCTTAGGTGGGACAGGGAGCTATCAGCCCCAGCATTTT. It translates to CASSLGGTGSYQPQHF. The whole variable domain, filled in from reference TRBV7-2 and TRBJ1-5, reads GAGVSQSPSNKVTEKGKDVELRCDPISGHTALYWYRQSLGQGLEFLIYFQGNSAPDKSGLPSDRFSAERTGGSVSTLTIQRTQQEDSAVYLCASSLGGTGSYQPQHFGDGTRLSIL.

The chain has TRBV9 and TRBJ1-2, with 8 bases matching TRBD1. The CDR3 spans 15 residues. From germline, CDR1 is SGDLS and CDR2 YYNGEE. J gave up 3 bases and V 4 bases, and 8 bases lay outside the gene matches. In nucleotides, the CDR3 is TGTGCCAGCAGCAACAACAGGGGGTTTGACTATGGCTACACCTTC. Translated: CASSNNRGFDYGYTF.

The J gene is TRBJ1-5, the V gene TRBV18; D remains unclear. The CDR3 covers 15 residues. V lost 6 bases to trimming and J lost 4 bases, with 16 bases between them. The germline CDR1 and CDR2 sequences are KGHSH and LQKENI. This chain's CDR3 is CASSPVGSGNQPQHF. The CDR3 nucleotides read TGTGCCAGCTCCCCAGTGGGCTCGGGAAATCAGCCCCAGCATTTT.

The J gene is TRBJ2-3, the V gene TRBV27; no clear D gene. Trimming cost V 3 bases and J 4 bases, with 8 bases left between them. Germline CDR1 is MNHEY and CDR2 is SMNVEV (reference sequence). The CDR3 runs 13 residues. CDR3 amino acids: CASSFSFADTQYF. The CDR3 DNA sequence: TGTGCCAGCAGTTTTTCATTTGCAGATACGCAGTATTTT.

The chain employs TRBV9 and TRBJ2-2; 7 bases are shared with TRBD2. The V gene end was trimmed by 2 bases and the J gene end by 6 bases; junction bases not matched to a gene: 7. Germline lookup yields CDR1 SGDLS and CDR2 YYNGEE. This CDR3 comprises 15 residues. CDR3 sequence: CASSVGGSAAGELFF. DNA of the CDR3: TGTGCCAGCAGCGTTGGCGGGAGCGCCGCCGGGGAGCTGTTTTTT.

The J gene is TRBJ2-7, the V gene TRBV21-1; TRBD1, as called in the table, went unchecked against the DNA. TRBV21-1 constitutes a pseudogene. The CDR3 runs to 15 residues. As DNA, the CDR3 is TGTGCCAGCATCAGAGGGACAGGGGCGAACTACGAGCAGTACTTC. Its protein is CASIRGTGANYEQYF.

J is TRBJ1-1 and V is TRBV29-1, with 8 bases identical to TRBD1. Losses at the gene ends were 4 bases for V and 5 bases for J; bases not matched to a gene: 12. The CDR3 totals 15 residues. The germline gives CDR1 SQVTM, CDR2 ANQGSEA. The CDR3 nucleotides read TGCAGCGTTGCCTGGACAGGGTCGGTTGGTACTGAAGCTTTCTTT. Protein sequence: CSVAWTGSVGTEAFF.

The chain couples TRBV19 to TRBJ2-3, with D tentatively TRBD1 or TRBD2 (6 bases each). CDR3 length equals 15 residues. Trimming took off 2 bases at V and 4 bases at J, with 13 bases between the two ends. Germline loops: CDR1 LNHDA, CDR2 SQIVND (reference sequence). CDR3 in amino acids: CASSITGAMADTQYF. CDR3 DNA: TGTGCCAGTAGTATAACGGGGGCCATGGCAGATACGCAGTATTTT.

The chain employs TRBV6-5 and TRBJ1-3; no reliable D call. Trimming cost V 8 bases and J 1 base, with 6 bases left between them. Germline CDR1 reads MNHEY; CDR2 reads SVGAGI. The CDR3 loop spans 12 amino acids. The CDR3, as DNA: TGTGCCAGCCGAACGTCTGGAAACACCATATATTTT. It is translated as CASRTSGNTIYF.

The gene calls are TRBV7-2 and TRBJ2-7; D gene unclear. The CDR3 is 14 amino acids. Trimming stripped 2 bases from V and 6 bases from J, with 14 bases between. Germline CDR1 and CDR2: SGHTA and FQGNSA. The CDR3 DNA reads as TGTGCCAGCAGCTTAAACGCAGGCTTCAGCGAGCAGTACTTC. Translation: CASSLNAGFSEQYF.

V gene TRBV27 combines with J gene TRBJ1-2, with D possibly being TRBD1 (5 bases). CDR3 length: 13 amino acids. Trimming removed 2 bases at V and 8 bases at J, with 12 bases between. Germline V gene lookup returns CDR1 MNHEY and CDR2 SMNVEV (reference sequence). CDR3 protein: CASSLRGSWGYTF. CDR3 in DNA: TGTGCCAGCAGTTTAAGGGGATCCTGGGGCTACACCTTC.

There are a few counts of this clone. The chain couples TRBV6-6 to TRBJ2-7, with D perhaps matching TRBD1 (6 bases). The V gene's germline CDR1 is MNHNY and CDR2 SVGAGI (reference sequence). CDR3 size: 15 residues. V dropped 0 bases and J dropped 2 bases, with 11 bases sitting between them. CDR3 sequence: CASSYSDSNTYEQYF. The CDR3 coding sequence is TGTGCCAGCAGTTACTCGGACAGTAATACCTACGAGCAGTACTTC.

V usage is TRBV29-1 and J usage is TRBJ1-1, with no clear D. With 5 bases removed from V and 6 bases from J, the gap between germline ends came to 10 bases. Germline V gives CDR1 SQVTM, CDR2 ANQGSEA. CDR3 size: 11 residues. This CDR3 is CSVREKAEAFF. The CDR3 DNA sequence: TGCAGCGTTCGGGAAAAGGCTGAAGCTTTCTTT.

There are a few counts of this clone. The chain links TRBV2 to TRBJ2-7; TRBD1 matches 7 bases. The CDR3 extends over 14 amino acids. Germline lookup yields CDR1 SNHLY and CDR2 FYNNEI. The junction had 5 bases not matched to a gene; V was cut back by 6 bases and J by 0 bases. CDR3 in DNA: TGTGCCAGCAGCGGCAGGGGGAGCTCCTACGAGCAGTACTTC. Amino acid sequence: CASSGRGSSYEQYF. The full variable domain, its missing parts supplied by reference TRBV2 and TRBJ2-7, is EPEVTQTPSHQVTQMGQEVILRCVPISNHLYFYWYRQILGQKVEFLVSFYNNEISEKSEIFDDQFSVERPDGSNFTLKIRSTKLEDSAMYFCASSGRGSSYEQYFGPGTRLTVT.